This T cell receptor (beta chain) was captured in a study of T cell responses to AZD1222 COVID-19 vaccine. The wider study: Second-dose groups at about 4 or about 12 weeks were pooled.

This clone was seen only a few times. Antigen: not known. Other nucleotide sequences from this sample produce the same CDR3. Whole-study findings and limits: Targets within unmutated variant regions were reportedly found for nearly half of spike-specific TCRs. Vaccine-associated CD4 TCRs spanned spike, dominant at 160-218 and 743-854.

CDR3 length equals 12 residues. Germline V gene sequence: CDR1 KGHSH, CDR2 LQKENI. The V end lost 2 bases, the J end lost 4 bases, and 4 bases lay between the germline ends. Measured with immunoSEQ multiplex PCR; TCRdb has only the in-frame clones, and not every one. Of 150,000 or so clones in the sample, 90% are singletons; the top ten hold roughly 7.2%. The chain recombines TRBV18 with TRBJ2-3, with D hard to call. The TCR originated in an adult in good health. The starting material was peripheral blood, obtained on day 0 of AZD1222 vaccination. CDR3 sequence reads: CASSPGPDTQYF. Written as DNA, the CDR3 is TGTGCCAGCTCACCAGGACCAGATACGCAGTATTTT.